This TCR beta chain was found in a study of OX40 agonist ivuxolimab in advanced cancers. Comments on this clone: Its target is not known.

Produced via immunoSEQ multiplex PCR; TCRdb's table is partial and in-frame only. Among tens of thousands of clones, nearly 90% were seen once, and the ten largest hold 11%. This CDR3 is 16 amino acids long. Germline CDR1 reads SEHNR; CDR2 reads FQNEAQ (reference sequence). Trimming pared 2 bases from V and 3 bases from J, leaving 16 bases between. Broader study findings: Clonal expansion by week 6 occurred in CD4+ and CD8+ blood T cells (at 0.1 to 3.0 mg/kg).

Sequenced material: CD4+ or CD8+ T cells sorted from blood, taken in a trial of the OX40 agonist ivuxolimab. The chain links TRBV7-9 to TRBJ1-1, with a weak D call TRBD1 (5 bases). This TCR was sampled from an adult with an advanced solid tumor such as melanoma, head and neck, liver or kidney cancer. The CDR3 region has the DNA TGTGCCAGCAGCTTAACCGGGACCGTCGTAGACACTGAAGCTTTCTTT. Its protein product is CASSLTGTVVDTEAFF.